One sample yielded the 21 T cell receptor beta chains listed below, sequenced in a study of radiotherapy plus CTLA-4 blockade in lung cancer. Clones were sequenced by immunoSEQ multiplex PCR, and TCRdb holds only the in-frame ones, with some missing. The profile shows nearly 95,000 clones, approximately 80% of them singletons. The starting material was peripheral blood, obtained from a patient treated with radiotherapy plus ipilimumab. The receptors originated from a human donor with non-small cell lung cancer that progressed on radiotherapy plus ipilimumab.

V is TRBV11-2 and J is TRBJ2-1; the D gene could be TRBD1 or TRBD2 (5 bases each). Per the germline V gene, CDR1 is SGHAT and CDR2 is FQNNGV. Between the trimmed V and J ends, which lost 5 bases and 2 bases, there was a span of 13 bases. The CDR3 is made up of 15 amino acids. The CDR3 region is CASSLGTGPYNEQFF. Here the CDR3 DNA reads TGTGCCAGCAGCCTTGGGACCGGGCCCTACAATGAGCAGTTCTTC.

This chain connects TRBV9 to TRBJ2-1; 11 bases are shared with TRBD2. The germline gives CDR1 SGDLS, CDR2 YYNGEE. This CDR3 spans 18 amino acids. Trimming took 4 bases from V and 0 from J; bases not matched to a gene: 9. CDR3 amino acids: CASSFHPTSGSSYNEQFF. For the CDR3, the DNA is TGTGCCAGCAGCTTCCACCCCACTAGCGGGAGCTCCTACAATGAGCAGTTCTTC.

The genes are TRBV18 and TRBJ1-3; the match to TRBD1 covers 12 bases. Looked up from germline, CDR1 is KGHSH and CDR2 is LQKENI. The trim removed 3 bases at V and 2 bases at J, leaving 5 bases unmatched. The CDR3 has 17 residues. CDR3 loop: CASSPGTGGATGNTIYF. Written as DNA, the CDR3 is TGTGCCAGCTCACCCGGGACAGGGGGCGCAACTGGAAACACCATATATTTT.

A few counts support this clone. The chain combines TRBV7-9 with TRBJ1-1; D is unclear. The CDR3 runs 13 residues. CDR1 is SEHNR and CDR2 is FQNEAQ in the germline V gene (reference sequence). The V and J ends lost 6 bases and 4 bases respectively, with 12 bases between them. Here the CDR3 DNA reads TGTGCCAGCAGTCTGACACTCAGCACTGAAGCTTTCTTT. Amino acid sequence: CASSLTLSTEAFF.

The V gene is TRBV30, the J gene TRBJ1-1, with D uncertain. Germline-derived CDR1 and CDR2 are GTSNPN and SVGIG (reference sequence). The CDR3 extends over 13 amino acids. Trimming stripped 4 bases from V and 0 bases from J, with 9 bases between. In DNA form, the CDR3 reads TGTGCCTGGAAAACGGGGATGAACACTGAAGCTTTCTTT. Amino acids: CAWKTGMNTEAFF.

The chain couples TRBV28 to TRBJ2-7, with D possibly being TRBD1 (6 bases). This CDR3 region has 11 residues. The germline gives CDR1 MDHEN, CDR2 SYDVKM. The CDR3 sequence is CASRAGTQVGV. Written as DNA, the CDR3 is TGTGCCAGCAGGGCCGGGACACAGGTGGGGGTC.

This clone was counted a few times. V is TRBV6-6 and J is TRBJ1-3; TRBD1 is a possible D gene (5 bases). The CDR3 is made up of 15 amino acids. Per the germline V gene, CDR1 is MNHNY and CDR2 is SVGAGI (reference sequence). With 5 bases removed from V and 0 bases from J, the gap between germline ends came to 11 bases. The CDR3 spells CASSQTVGSGNTIYF. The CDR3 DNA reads TGTGCCAGCAGTCAGACAGTAGGCTCTGGAAACACCATATATTTT.

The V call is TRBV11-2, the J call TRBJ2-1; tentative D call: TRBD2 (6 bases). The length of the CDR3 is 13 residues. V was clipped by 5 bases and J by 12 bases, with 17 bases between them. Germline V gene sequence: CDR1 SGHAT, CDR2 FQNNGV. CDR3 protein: CASSPGGKLGQFF. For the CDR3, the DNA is TGTGCCAGCAGCCCTGGGGGGAAATTGGGGCAGTTCTTC.

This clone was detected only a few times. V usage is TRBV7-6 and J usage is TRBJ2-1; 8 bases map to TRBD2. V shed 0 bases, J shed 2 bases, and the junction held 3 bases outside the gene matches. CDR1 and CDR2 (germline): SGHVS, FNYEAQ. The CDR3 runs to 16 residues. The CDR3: CASSLASGNTYNEQFF. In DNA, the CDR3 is TGTGCCAGCAGCTTAGCTAGCGGGAACACCTACAATGAGCAGTTCTTC.

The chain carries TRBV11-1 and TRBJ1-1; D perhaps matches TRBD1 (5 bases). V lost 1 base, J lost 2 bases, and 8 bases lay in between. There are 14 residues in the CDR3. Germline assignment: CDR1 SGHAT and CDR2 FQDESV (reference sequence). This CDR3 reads CASSLGWGNTEAFF. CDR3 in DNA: TGTGCCAGCAGCTTAGGATGGGGCAACACTGAAGCTTTCTTT.

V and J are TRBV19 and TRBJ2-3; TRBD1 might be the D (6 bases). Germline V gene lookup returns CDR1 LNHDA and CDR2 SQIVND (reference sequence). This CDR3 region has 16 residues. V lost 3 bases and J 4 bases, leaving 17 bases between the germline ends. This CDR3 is CASSIYYRVPADTQYF. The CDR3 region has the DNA TGTGCCAGTAGTATCTATTACAGGGTTCCCGCAGATACGCAGTATTTT.

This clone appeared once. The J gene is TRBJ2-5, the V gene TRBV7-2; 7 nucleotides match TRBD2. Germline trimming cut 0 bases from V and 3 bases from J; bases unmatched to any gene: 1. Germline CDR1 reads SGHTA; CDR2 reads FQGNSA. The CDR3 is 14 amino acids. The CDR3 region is CASSLAREKETQYF. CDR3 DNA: TGTGCCAGCAGCTTAGCGCGGGAGAAAGAGACCCAGTACTTC.

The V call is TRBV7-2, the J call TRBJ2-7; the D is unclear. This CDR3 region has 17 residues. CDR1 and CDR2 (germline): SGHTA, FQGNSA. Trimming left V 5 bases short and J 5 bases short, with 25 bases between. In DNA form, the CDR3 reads TGTGCCAGCAGCCCCCCAAAGGGTGGGCCGGGTAGGAACGAGCAGTACTTC. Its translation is CASSPPKGGPGRNEQYF.

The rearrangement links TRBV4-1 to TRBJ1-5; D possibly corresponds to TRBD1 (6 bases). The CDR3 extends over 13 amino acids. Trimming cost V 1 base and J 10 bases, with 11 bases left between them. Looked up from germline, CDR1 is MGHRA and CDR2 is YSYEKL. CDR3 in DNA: TGCGCCAGCAGCCAAGTACAGGGATCTCCCCAGCATTTT. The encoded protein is CASSQVQGSPQHF.

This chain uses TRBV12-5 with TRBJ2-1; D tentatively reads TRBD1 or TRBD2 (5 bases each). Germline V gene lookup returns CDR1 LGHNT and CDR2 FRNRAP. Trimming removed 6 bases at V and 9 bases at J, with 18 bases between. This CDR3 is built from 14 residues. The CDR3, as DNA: TGTGCTAGTGGCCCTACAGGCGTTGGGGGTGAGCAGTTCTTC. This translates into CASGPTGVGGEQFF.

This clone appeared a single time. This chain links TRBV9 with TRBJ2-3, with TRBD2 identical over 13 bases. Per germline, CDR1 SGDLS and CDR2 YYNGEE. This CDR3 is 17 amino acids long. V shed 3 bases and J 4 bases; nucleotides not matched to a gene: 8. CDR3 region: CASSANDGLAGADTQYF. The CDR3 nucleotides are TGTGCCAGCAGCGCCAACGACGGACTAGCGGGAGCAGATACGCAGTATTTT.

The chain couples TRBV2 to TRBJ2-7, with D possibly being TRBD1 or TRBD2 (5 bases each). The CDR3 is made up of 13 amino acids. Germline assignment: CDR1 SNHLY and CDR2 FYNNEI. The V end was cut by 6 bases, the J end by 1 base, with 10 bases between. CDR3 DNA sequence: TGTGCCAGCAGCTACGAGGGGTCCTACGAGCAGTACTTC. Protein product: CASSYEGSYEQYF.

CDR3 in amino acids: CASSWGEGGELFF. The CDR3 DNA reads TGTGCCAGCAGTTGGGGGGAGGGCGGGGAGCTGTTTTTT. The chain has TRBV27 and TRBJ2-2; TRBD2 matches 7 bases. CDR1 is MNHEY and CDR2 is SMNVEV in the germline V gene (reference sequence). The trim removed 4 bases at V and 7 bases at J, leaving 3 bases unmatched. The CDR3 has 13 amino acids.

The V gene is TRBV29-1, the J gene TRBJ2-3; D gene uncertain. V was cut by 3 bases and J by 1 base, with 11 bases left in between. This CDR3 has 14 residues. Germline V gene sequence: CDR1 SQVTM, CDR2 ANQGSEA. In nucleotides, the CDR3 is TGCAGCGTTGACCGTCGGCATGGCACAGATACGCAGTATTTT. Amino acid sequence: CSVDRRHGTDTQYF.

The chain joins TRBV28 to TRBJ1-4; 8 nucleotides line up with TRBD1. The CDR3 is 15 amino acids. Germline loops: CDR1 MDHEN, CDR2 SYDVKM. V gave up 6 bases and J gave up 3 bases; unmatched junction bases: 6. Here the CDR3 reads CASRTRTGSNEKLFF. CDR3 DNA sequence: TGTGCCAGCAGGACAAGGACAGGGTCTAATGAAAAACTGTTTTTT.

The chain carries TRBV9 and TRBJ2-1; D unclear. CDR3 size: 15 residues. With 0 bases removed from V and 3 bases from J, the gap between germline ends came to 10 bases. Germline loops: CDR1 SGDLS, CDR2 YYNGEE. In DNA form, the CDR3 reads TGTGCCAGCAGCGTAGGGACCGCCCTCTACAATGAGCAGTTCTTC. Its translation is CASSVGTALYNEQFF.